This T cell receptor (beta chain) originates from a study of human T cells and chemical hapten exposure. Turning to the study itself: Per-sample variation in TCR yield stemmed mainly from small pooled library volume differences.

The V segment lost 3 bases and the J segment 2 bases; nucleotides outside the gene matches: 8. Germline CDR1 and CDR2: DFQATT and SNEGSKA (reference sequence). The CDR3 is 16 residues long. Study-level findings and limits: Expanded TCRs produced significantly more large CDR3 similarity clusters than controls did. Among TCRs, those above 1 in 1000 frequency were unaffected by DPC sensitization.

This clonotype came up a few times. Its antigen is unknown. Time point: patch test 1, 2 weeks after DPC sensitization. Treatment indicated: therapeutic diphenylcyclopropenone sensitization with weekly scalp DPC. In the original analysis: The number of TCRs in each sample had a median of about 96,000 and spanned about 23,224 to 700,000. TCRdb independently ran MiXCR on the RACE reads; one entry per CDR3 protein. The V and J calls were not made by the authors but by TCRdb's processing. The table shows more than 65,000 distinct CDR3 sequences, with around 10% occurring only once. The chain carries TRBV20-1 and TRBJ1-5; 9 bases fit TRBD1. The sequences come from whole blood, collected in connection with sensitization to the hapten diphenylcyclopropenone (DPC). The clonotype originates from a woman in her 50s with alopecia areata. Some clones in this sample may be carry-over from other donors' samples. CDR3 DNA: TGCAGTGCTAGGGCTATCTGGACAGGGGGCAATCAGCCCCAGCATTTT. Residues: CSARAIWTGGNQPQHF.